The entry below describes one T cell receptor beta chain. The sample originates from a study of cytomegalovirus exposure and HLA in healthy donors. The CDR3 loop spans 15 amino acids. Per germline, CDR1 SGHDT and CDR2 YYEEEE. The V and J ends lost 1 base and 3 bases, in that order; junction bases with no gene match: 6. PCR used 60 Vbeta primers and 13 Jbeta primers. Sequencing used immunoSEQ multiplex PCR; TCRdb keeps in-frame clones, though not all of them. Among approximately 130,000 clones listed, approximately 86% were seen once. This rearrangement joins TRBV5-6 to TRBJ1-2; 7 bases line up with TRBD1. The sequence was obtained from a boy aged 5-17 years in good health and CMV-seronegative. The sequenced sample consisted of PBMCs. The CDR3 sequence is CASSLPRDSYYGYTF. The CDR3 coding sequence is TGTGCCAGCAGCTTGCCCCGGGACAGCTACTATGGCTACACCTTC.